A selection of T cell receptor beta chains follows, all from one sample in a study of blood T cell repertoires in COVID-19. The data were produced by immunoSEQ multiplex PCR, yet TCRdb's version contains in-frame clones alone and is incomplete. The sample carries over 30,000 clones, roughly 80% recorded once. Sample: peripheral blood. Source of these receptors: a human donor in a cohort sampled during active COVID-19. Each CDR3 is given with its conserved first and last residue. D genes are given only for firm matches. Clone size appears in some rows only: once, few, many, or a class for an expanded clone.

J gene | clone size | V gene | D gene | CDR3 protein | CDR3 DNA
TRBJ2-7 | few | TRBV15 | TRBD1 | CATSSHPGDRNYEQYF | TGTGCCACCAGCAGCCACCCTGGGGACAGAAACTACGAGCAGTACTTC
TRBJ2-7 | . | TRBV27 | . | CASSLVFGRVSSEQYF | TGTGCCAGCAGTTTGGTATTCGGCAGGGTGTCTTCCGAGCAGTACTTC
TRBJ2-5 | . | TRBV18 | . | CASSPQVLQETQYF | TGTGCCAGCTCACCACAGGTACTACAAGAGACCCAGTACTTC
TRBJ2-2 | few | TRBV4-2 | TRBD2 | CASSQVGSGGVTGELFF | TGTGCCAGCAGCCAAGTGGGTAGCGGGGGGGTCACCGGGGAGCTGTTTTTT
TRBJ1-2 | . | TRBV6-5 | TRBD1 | CASSPATGGYGYTF | TGTGCCAGCAGTCCAGCGACAGGGGGCTATGGCTACACCTTC
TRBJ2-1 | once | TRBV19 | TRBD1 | CASTPTGGGYNEQFF | TGTGCCAGTACCCCGACAGGGGGCGGCTACAATGAGCAGTTCTTC
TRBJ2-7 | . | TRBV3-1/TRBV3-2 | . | CASSQDGVSYEQYF | TGTGCCAGCAGCCAAGACGGGGTCTCCTACGAGCAGTACTTC
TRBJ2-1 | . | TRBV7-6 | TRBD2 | CASSLWLAGGLNRYNEQFF | TGTGCCAGCAGCTTATGGCTAGCGGGGGGGTTGAACCGCTACAATGAGCAGTTCTTC
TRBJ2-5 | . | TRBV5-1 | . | CASSPAAQETQYF | TGCGCCAGCAGTCCAGCGGCGCAAGAGACCCAGTACTTC
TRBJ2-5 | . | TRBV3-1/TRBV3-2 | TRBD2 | CASSQERELALKETQYF | TGTGCCAGCAGCCAAGAAAGGGAACTAGCGCTTAAAGAGACCCAGTACTTC
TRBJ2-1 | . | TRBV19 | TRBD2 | CASVSSGRAYNEQFF | TGTGCCAGTGTATCTAGCGGGAGGGCCTACAATGAGCAGTTCTTC
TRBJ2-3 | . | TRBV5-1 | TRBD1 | CASSWTGAGFGTDTQYF | TGCGCCAGCAGCTGGACAGGTGCGGGCTTTGGCACAGATACGCAGTATTTT
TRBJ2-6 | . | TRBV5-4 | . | CASSSRVTSGANVLTF | TGTGCCAGCAGCTCTAGAGTTACCTCTGGGGCCAACGTCCTGACTTTC
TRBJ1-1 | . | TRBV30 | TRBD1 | CAWRGRGRGTEAFF | TGTGCCTGGCGCGGGAGGGGGCGCGGCACTGAAGCTTTCTTT
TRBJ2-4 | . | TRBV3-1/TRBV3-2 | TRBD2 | CASSQGGAGKNIQYF | TGTGCCAGCAGCCAGGGAGGGGCCGGCAAAAACATTCAGTACTTC
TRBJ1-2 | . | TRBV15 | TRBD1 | CATSDRGYDNYGYTF | TGTGCCACCAGCGACAGGGGGTACGATAACTATGGCTACACCTTC
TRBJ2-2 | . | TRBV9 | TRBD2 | CASSDPRGTSGSGNTGELFF | TGTGCCAGCAGCGACCCAAGGGGGACTAGCGGGAGTGGGAACACCGGGGAGCTGTTTTTT
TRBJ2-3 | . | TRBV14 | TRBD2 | CASSLRAGGTLSPDTQYF | TGTGCCAGCAGCCTCCGGGCGGGGGGGACCCTAAGTCCCGATACGCAGTATTTT
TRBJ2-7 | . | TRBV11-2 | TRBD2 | CASSLGRGGAKISYEQYF | TGTGCCAGCAGCTTAGGGAGGGGAGGGGCCAAAATCTCCTACGAGCAGTACTTC
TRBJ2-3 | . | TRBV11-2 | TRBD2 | CASSVLSGGLDTQYF | TGTGCCAGCAGCGTACTTAGCGGGGGGTTAGATACGCAGTATTTT
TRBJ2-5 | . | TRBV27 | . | CASSLSFTSGTQYF | TGTGCCAGCAGTTTATCGTTCACCTCAGGGACCCAGTACTTC
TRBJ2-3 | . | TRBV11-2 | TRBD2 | CASSLAGGPDTQYF | TGTGCCAGCAGCTTAGCGGGGGGGCCAGATACGCAGTATTTT
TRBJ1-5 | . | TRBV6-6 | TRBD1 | CASSRSGTGRRVNQPQHF | TGTGCCAGCAGTCGATCCGGGACAGGCCGCAGGGTCAATCAGCCCCAGCATTTT
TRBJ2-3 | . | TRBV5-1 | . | CASSLRWGPDTQYF | TGCGCCAGCAGCCTGCGCTGGGGGCCAGATACGCAGTATTTT
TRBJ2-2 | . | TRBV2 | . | CASKTTGANTGELFF | TGTGCCAGCAAGACGACAGGCGCGAACACCGGGGAGCTGTTTTTT
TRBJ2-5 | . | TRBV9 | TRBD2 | CASSVEAGTETQYF | TGTGCCAGCAGCGTAGAAGCGGGAACAGAGACCCAGTACTTC
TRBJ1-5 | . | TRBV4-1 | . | CASSQLAKGNQPQHF | TGCGCCAGCAGCCAATTAGCCAAGGGGAATCAGCCCCAGCATTTT
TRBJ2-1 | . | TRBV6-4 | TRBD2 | CASSVRGGHEQFF | TGTGCCAGCAGTGTCCGGGGGGGGCATGAGCAGTTCTTC
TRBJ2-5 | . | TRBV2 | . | CASQARTTQETQYF | TGTGCCAGCCAGGCCAGGACAACACAAGAGACCCAGTACTTC
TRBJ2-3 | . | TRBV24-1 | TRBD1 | CATSDTGGADTQYF | TGTGCCACCAGTGACACAGGGGGCGCGGATACGCAGTATTTT
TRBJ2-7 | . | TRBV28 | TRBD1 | CASSPGGRYEQYF | TGTGCCAGCAGTCCAGGGGGACGATACGAGCAGTACTTC
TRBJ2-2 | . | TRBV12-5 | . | CASGSPDSTGELFF | TGTGCTAGTGGTTCACCCGACAGCACCGGGGAGCTGTTTTTT
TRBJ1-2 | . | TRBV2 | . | CASSEGEGGGYTF | TGTGCCAGCAGTGAAGGGGAAGGGGGAGGCTACACCTTC
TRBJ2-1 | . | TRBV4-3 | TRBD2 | CASSQELAASSYNEQFF | TGCGCCAGCAGCCAAGAGCTAGCGGCAAGCTCCTACAATGAGCAGTTCTTC
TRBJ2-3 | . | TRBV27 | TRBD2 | CASSRGRAIITDTQYF | TGTGCCAGCAGCCGGGGGAGGGCCATTATTACAGATACGCAGTATTTT
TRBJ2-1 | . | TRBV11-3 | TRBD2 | CASSPSGTSGNNEQFF | TGTGCCAGCAGCCCATCCGGGACTAGCGGTAACAATGAGCAGTTCTTC
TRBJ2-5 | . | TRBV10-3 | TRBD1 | CAISRDGTGGTQYF | TGTGCCATCAGTAGGGACGGCACAGGGGGGACCCAGTACTTC
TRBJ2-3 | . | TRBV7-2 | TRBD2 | CASSFQRGYDTQYF | TGTGCCAGCAGCTTCCAGCGGGGCTATGATACGCAGTATTTT
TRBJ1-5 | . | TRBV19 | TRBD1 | CASRSKQGIHQPQHF | TGTGCCAGTAGATCCAAACAGGGGATTCACCAGCCCCAGCATTTT
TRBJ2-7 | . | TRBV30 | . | CAWSRDTSSYEQYF | TGTGCCTGGAGTCGAGACACGAGCTCCTACGAGCAGTACTTC
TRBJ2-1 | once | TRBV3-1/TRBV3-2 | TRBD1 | CASSQGSGQGLGEQFF | TGTGCCAGCAGCCAAGGGTCCGGACAGGGACTTGGGGAGCAGTTCTTC
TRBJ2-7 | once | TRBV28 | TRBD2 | CASSPWGSGSRSYEQYF | TGTGCCAGCAGCCCTTGGGGTAGCGGGAGCCGATCCTACGAGCAGTACTTC
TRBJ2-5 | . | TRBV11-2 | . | CASSPGDRSQETQYF | TGTGCCAGCAGCCCGGGGGACAGATCTCAAGAGACCCAGTACTTC
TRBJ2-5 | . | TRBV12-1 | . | CASSSRGQGAETQYF | TGTGCCAGCAGCTCCCGGGGACAGGGGGCCGAGACCCAGTACTTC
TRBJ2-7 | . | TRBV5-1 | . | CAENLQGCEQYF | TGCGCCGAAAACCTCCAGGGTTGCGAGCAGTACTTC
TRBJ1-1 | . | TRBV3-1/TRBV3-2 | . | CASSQGLQGSTEAFF | TGTGCCAGCAGCCAAGGCTTGCAGGGGAGCACTGAAGCTTTCTTT
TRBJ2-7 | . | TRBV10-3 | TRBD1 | CAISARGRDRALGEQYF | TGTGCCATCAGTGCAAGGGGCCGGGACAGGGCCTTGGGGGAGCAGTACTTC
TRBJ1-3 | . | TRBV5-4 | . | CASSGGGRPGNTIYF | TGTGCCAGCAGCGGCGGTGGCCGACCTGGAAACACCATATATTTT
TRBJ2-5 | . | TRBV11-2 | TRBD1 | CASSSRNRGRVTQYF | TGTGCCAGCAGCTCCAGAAACAGGGGGCGCGTGACCCAGTACTTC
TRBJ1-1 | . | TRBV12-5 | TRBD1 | CASARGEAFF | TGTGCTAGTGCCAGGGGGGAAGCTTTCTTT
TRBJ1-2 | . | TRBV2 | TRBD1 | CASVQQGSNYGYTF | TGTGCCAGCGTGCAACAGGGGTCCAACTATGGCTACACCTTC